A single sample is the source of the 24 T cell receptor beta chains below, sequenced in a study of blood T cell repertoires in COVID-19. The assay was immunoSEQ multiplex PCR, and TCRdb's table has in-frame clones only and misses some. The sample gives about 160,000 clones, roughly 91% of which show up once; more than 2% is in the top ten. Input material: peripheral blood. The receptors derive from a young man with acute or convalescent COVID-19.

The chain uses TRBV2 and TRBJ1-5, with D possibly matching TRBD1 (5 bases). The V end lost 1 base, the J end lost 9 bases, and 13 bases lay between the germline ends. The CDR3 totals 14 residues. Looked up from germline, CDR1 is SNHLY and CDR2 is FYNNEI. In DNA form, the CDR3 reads TGTGCCAGCAGTGAAGTCGGGCAGGGAAGGCCCCAGCATTTT. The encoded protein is CASSEVGQGRPQHF.

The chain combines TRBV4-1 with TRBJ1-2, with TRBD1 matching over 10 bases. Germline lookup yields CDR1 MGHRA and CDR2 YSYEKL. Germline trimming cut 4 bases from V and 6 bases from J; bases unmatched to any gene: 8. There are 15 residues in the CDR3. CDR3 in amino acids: CASSLPGGTGDGYTF. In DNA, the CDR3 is TGCGCCAGCAGCCTCCCCGGGGGGACAGGGGATGGCTACACCTTC.

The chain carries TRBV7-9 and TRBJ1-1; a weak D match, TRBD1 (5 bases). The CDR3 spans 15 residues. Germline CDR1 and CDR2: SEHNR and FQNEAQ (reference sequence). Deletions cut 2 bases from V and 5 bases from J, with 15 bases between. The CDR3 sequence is CASSLKGGGGTEAFF. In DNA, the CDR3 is TGTGCCAGCAGCTTAAAGGGCGGGGGAGGGACTGAAGCTTTCTTT.

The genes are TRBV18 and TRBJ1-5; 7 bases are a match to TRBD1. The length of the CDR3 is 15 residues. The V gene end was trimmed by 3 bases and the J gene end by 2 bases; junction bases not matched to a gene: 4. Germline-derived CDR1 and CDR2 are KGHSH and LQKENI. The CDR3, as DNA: TGTGCCAGCTCACCTACTCAGGGGGGCAATCAGCCCCAGCATTTT. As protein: CASSPTQGGNQPQHF.

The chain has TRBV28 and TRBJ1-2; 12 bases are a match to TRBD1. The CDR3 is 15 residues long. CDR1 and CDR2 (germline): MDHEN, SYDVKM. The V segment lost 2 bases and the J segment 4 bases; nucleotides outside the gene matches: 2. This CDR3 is CASSLGTGGSYGYTF. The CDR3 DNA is TGTGCCAGCAGTTTAGGGACAGGGGGCTCCTATGGCTACACCTTC.

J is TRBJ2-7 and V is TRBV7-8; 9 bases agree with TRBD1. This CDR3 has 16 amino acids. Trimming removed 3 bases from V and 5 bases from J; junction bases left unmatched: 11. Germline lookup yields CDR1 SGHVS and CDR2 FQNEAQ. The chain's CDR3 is CASSFDRDRAGDEQYF. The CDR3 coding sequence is TGTGCCAGCAGCTTTGACCGGGACAGGGCAGGGGACGAGCAGTACTTC.

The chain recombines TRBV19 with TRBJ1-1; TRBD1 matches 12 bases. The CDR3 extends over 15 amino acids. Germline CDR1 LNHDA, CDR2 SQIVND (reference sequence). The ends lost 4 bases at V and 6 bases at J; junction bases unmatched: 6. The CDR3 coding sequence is TGTGCCAGTAGTAGGTGGGACAGGGGGCGAGCTGAAGCTTTCTTT. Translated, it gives CASSRWDRGRAEAFF.

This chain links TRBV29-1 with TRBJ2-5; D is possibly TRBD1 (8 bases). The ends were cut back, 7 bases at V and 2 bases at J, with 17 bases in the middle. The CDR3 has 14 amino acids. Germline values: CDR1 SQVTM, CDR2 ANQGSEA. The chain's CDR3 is CSGSQGGGQETQYF. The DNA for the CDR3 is TGCAGCGGTTCACAGGGGGGGGGTCAAGAGACCCAGTACTTC.

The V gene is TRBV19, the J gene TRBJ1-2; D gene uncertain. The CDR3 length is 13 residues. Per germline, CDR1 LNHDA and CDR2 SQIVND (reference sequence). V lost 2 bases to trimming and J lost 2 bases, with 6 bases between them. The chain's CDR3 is CASSILENYGYTF. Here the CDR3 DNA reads TGTGCCAGTAGTATACTAGAGAACTATGGCTACACCTTC.

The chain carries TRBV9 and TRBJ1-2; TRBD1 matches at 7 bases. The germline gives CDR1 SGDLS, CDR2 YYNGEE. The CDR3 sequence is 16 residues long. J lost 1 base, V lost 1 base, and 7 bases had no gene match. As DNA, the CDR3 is TGTGCCAGCAGCGTAAGACAGGGAGGAGATAACTATGGCTACACCTTC. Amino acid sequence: CASSVRQGGDNYGYTF.

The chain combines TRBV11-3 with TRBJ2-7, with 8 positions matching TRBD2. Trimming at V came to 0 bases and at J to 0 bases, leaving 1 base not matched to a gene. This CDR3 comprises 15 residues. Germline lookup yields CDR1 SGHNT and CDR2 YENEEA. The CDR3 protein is CASSLESGSSYEQYF. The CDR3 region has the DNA TGTGCCAGCAGCTTAGAGAGCGGGAGCTCCTACGAGCAGTACTTC.

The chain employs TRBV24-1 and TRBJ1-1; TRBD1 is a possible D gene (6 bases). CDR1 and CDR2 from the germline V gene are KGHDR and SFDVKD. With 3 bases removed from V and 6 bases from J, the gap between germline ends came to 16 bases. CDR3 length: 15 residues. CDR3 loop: CATSDATQGRAEAFF. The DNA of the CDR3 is TGTGCCACCAGTGATGCGACACAGGGTCGGGCTGAAGCTTTCTTT.

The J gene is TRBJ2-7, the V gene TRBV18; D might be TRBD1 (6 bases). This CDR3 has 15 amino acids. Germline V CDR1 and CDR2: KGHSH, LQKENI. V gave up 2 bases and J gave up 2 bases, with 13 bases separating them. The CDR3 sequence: CASSPTNGQTYEQYF. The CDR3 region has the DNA TGTGCCAGCTCACCAACGAACGGACAGACCTACGAGCAGTACTTC.

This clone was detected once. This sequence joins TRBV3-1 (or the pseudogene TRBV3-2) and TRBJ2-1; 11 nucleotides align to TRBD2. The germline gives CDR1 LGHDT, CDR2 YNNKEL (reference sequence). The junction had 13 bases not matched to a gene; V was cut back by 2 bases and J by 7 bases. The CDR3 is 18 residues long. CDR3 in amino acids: CASSQPIFLAGGPNEQFF. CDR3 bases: TGTGCCAGCAGCCAACCTATATTCTTAGCGGGGGGGCCAAATGAGCAGTTCTTC.

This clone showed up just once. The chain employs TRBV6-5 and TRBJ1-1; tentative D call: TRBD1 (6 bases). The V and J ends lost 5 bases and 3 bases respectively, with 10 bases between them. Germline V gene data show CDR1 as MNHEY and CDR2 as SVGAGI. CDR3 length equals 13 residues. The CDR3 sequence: CASSHDRYTEAFF. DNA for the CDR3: TGTGCCAGCAGTCACGACAGGTACACTGAAGCTTTCTTT.

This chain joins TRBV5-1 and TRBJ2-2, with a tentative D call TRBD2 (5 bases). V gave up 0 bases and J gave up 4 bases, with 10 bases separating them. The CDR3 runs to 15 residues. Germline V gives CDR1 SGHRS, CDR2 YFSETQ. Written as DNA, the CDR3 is TGCGCCAGCAGCTTGGCCCCGGCGGGCACCGGGGAGCTGTTTTTT. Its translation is CASSLAPAGTGELFF.

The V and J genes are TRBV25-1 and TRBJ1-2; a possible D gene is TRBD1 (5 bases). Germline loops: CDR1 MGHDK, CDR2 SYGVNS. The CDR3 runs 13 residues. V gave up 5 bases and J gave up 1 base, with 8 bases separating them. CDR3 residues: CASSQQVNYGYTF. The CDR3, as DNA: TGTGCCAGCAGTCAACAGGTTAACTATGGCTACACCTTC.

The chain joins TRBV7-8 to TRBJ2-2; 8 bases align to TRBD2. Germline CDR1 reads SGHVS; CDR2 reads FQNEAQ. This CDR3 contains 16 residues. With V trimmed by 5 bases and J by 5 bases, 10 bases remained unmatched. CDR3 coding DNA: TGTGCCAGCAGCCCGACTAGCGATCCTTCTACCGGGGAGCTGTTTTTT. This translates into CASSPTSDPSTGELFF.

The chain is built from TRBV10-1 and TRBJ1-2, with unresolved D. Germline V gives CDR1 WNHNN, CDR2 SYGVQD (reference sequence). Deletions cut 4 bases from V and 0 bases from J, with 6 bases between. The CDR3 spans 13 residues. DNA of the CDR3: TGCGCCAGCAGTGGAAGAGCTAACTATGGCTACACCTTC. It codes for CASSGRANYGYTF.

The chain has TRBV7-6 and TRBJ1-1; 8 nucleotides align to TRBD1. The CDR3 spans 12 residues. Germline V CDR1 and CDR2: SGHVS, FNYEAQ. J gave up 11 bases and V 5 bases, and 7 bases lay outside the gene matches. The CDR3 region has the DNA TGTGCCAGCAGCCTTGGACAGGGACAGGCTTTCTTT. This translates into CASSLGQGQAFF.

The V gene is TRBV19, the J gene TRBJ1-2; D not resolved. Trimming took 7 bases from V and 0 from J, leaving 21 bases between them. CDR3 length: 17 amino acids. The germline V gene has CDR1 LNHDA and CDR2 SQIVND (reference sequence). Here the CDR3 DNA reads TGTGCCAGTAAGAGGATTGACGGATCCTACTCTAACTATGGCTACACCTTC. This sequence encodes CASKRIDGSYSNYGYTF.

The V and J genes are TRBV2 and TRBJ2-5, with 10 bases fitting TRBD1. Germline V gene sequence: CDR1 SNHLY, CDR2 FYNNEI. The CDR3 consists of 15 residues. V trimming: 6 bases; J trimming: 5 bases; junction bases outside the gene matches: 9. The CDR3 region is CASRLDRGKLETQYF. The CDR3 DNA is TGTGCCAGCAGGCTGGACAGGGGGAAGTTGGAGACCCAGTACTTC.

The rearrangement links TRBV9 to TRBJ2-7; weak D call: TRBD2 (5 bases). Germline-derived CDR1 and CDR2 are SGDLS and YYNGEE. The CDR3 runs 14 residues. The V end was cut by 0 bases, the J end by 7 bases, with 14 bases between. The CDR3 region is CASSVAPEGKEQYF. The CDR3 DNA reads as TGTGCCAGCAGCGTAGCTCCTGAGGGAAAGGAGCAGTACTTC.

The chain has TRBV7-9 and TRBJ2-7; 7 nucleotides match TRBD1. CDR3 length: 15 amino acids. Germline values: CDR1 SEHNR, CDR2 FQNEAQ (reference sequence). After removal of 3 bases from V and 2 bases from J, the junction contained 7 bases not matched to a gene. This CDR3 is CASSFDRVSPYEQYF. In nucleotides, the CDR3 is TGTGCCAGCAGCTTTGACAGGGTGAGCCCCTACGAGCAGTACTTC.